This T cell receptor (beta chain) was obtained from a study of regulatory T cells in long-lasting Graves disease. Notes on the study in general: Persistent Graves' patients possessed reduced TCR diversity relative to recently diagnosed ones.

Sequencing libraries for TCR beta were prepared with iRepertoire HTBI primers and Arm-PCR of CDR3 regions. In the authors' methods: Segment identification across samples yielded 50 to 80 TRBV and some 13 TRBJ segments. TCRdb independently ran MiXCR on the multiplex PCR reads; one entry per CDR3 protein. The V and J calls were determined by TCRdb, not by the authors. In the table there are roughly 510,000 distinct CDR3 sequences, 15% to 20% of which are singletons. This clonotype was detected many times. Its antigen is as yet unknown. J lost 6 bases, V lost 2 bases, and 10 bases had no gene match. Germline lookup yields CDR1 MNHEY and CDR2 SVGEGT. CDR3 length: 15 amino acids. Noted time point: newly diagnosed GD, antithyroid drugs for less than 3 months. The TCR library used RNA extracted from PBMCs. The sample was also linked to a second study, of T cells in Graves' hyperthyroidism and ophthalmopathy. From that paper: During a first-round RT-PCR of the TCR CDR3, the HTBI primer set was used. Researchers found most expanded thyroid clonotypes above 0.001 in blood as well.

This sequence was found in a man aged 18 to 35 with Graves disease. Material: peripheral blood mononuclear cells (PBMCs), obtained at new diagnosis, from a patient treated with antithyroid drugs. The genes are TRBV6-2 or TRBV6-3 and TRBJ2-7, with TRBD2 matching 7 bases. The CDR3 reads CASSYGDGGTTEQYF. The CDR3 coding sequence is TGTGCCAGCAGTTACGGAGACGGGGGGACTACCGAGCAGTACTTC.